This T cell receptor (beta chain) was identified in a study of blood T cells in healthy people across ages. Primers used in a second PCR of roughly 6 to 11 cycles were a sample-barcoded 5' primer and a J-beta primer mix. One entry per CDR3 protein results from TCRdb running MiXCR on the 5' RACE reads. The table records around 1.5 million distinct CDR3 sequences, around 42% of them present only once. The study's findings and limits: Naive T cell percentage strongly correlated with TCR beta diversity.

For this clonotype: Antigen specificity is unknown.

The J segment lost 0 bases and the V segment lost 5 bases, leaving 11 bases of the junction unmatched. The CDR3 is 17 residues long. CDR1 SGHVS and CDR2 FNYEAQ come from the germline V gene. There were at least 5.5 micrograms of total RNA extracted from every sample. The specimen was blood. The receptor's source is a woman aged 18-35 years in good health. V and J are TRBV7-6 and TRBJ2-7, with 9 bases fitting TRBD2. CDR3 loop: CASSNVKLAGTSYEQYF. The CDR3 region has the DNA TGTGCCAGCAGCAACGTGAAGCTAGCGGGGACCTCCTACGAGCAGTACTTC.